Included here is one T cell receptor (beta chain) sequence, with context. This sample stems from a study of blood T cell repertoires in COVID-19. How the authors handled the data: Quantification of nucleated cells was approximated via reference gene primer amplification. Method: immunoSEQ multiplex PCR; TCRdb's copy keeps in-frame clones and lacks some. That table is the source of V, J and clone size, and D and trimming were worked out from the DNA. The sample gives about 260,000 clones, more than 85% of which show up once; approximately 2.9% is in the top ten. This study enrolled people aged roughly 18 to 89 from under 25 US geographic areas. Exposed enrollees had met someone with a PCR-confirmed or clinician-diagnosed COVID-19 case at some point within the 2 weeks before study entry. There are 15 residues in the CDR3. CDR1 is SGHVS, CDR2 FQNEAQ, per germline. The V and J ends lost 5 bases and 2 bases, in that order; junction bases with no gene match: 7.

The chain combines TRBV7-8 with TRBJ1-2, with 8 positions matching TRBD1. The receptor was derived from a man between 40 and 49 years old who had been exposed to COVID-19. Sequencing was performed on PBMCs or T cells enriched from blood (not recorded which). The CDR3 spells CASSVTRGPNYGYTF. The CDR3 DNA is TGTGCCAGCAGCGTTACCAGGGGGCCAAACTATGGCTACACCTTC.